Presented here are 20 T cell receptor beta chains from one specimen sequenced in a study of cytomegalovirus exposure and HLA in healthy donors (dated by TCRdb to 2016 to 2017). The method behind the library was the immunoSEQ multiplex PCR assay. A mixture of 60 forward primers for TCR Vbeta segments and 13 reverse primers for TCR Jbeta segments was used in the multiplex PCR. TCRdb holds this immuneACCESS table with in-frame rearrangements only. Some clones are missing; in checked studies, unresolved V genes explain under half, and the rest has no known cause. The sample table contains about 130,000 clones; only one count was recorded for about 74% of them. Jointly, the top ten make up about 3.1% of the sample. Sequencing was carried out using PBMCs. Source of these receptors: a man between 40 and 49 years old in good health and CMV-seronegative.

The chain carries TRBV6-5 and TRBJ1-6, with TRBD1 identical over 7 bases. Germline trimming cut 4 bases from V and 7 bases from J; bases unmatched to any gene: 7. CDR1 is MNHEY, CDR2 SVGAGI, per germline. The CDR3 consists of 15 residues. CDR3 residues: CASSFGTVYNSPLHF. The CDR3 nucleotides read TGTGCCAGCAGTTTCGGGACAGTTTACAATTCACCCCTCCACTTT.

The rearrangement joins TRBV6-6 to TRBJ2-7; D is unresolved. Germline CDR1 and CDR2: MNHNY and SVGAGI (reference sequence). Trimming stripped 2 bases from V and 4 bases from J, with 15 bases between. The CDR3 extends over 15 amino acids. This CDR3 reads CASSYLLGDKYEQYF. The CDR3 DNA reads TGTGCCAGCAGTTACCTCTTGGGCGACAAGTACGAGCAGTACTTC.

This chain connects TRBV5-5 to TRBJ2-5; 9 bases agree with TRBD2. Looked up from germline, CDR1 is SGHKS and CDR2 is YYEKEE (reference sequence). This CDR3 comprises 15 residues. V gave up 4 bases and J gave up 5 bases; unmatched junction bases: 9. CDR3 sequence reads: CASSPLAGASETQYF. The DNA of the CDR3 is TGTGCCAGCAGCCCATTAGCGGGGGCGAGCGAGACCCAGTACTTC.

This clone was counted a few times. This chain links TRBV10-1 with TRBJ1-5; 8 bases map to TRBD1. J lost 7 bases, V lost 0 bases, and 8 bases had no gene match. Germline V gives CDR1 WNHNN, CDR2 SYGVQD (reference sequence). This CDR3 has 16 amino acids. The CDR3 coding sequence is TGCGCCAGCAGTGAGTCGTGGACAGGGATCAACCAGCCCCAGCATTTT. Translated, it gives CASSESWTGINQPQHF.

The rearrangement joins TRBV2 to TRBJ2-3; 7 nucleotides agree with TRBD2. Germline values: CDR1 SNHLY, CDR2 FYNNEI. V shed 1 base and J 3 bases; nucleotides not matched to a gene: 7. The CDR3 runs 16 residues. CDR3 nucleotides: TGTGCCAGCAGTGAAGGGACTAGAATGGGTACAGATACGCAGTATTTT. This translates into CASSEGTRMGTDTQYF.

V gene TRBV27 combines with J gene TRBJ1-4, with a weak D call TRBD1 (6 bases). CDR3 size: 13 residues. Trimming removed 4 bases from V and 8 bases from J, with 11 bases in between. Germline loops: CDR1 MNHEY, CDR2 SMNVEV (reference sequence). The CDR3 is CASSYREREKLFF. CDR3 coding DNA: TGTGCCAGCAGTTACAGGGAACGAGAAAAACTGTTTTTT.

V gene TRBV27 combines with J gene TRBJ2-7; D possibly corresponds to TRBD1 (6 bases). Trimming stripped 6 bases from V and 4 bases from J, with 19 bases between. The CDR3 totals 15 residues. Germline lookup yields CDR1 MNHEY and CDR2 SMNVEV (reference sequence). CDR3 residues: CASSLQTGRPYEQYF. The DNA of the CDR3 is TGTGCCAGCAGCCTCCAGACAGGACGCCCATACGAGCAGTACTTC.

The rearrangement joins TRBV5-6 to TRBJ2-5; D may be TRBD2 (6 bases). Per the germline V gene, CDR1 is SGHDT and CDR2 is YYEEEE. The CDR3 runs to 12 residues. V was pared by 0 bases and J by 11 bases, with 11 bases between. CDR3 sequence reads: CASSLVAGGQYF. The CDR3 DNA reads TGTGCCAGCAGCTTGGTGGCCGGAGGGCAGTACTTC.

This chain joins TRBV27 and TRBJ1-5; D gene unclear. The length of the CDR3 is 16 residues. Germline assignment: CDR1 MNHEY and CDR2 SMNVEV (reference sequence). V lost 6 bases and J lost 3, with 18 bases in between. The CDR3, as DNA: TGTGCCAGCAGAGAGTTTTACGGTTACCCCAATCAGCCCCAGCATTTT. This sequence encodes CASREFYGYPNQPQHF.

This clone was observed a handful of times. The genes are TRBV7-8 and TRBJ2-5, with D possibly being TRBD2 (5 bases). This CDR3 is built from 14 residues. Germline lookup yields CDR1 SGHVS and CDR2 FQNEAQ. The V end was cut by 1 base, the J end by 4 bases, with 10 bases between. The CDR3 loop is CASSLERVPETQYF. The DNA for the CDR3 is TGTGCCAGCAGCTTAGAGAGGGTTCCAGAGACCCAGTACTTC.

The chain combines TRBV29-1 with TRBJ2-5; D is ambiguous. The J call may be in error: the DNA end matches TRBJ2-7 better. The CDR3 runs 13 residues. Germline V gene data show CDR1 as SQVTM and CDR2 as ANQGSEA. The CDR3, as DNA: TGCAGCGTTGAAGATATGGAGTCCTACGAGCAGTACTTC. Its protein product is CSVEDMESYEQYF.

This clone showed up just a few times. The chain recombines TRBV5-5 with TRBJ1-1; no clear D. Germline V gene data show CDR1 as SGHKS and CDR2 as YYEKEE (reference sequence). V was shortened by 4 bases and J by 1 base, with 20 bases between the two germline ends. The CDR3 covers 17 residues. DNA of the CDR3: TGTGCCAGCAGCCAAAACCTGGCAGGAGGAACGAACACTGAAGCTTTCTTT. Translating gives CASSQNLAGGTNTEAFF.

The sample holds one count of this clone. The gene calls are TRBV27 and TRBJ1-5; no firm D call. Per germline, CDR1 MNHEY and CDR2 SMNVEV (reference sequence). V was trimmed by 2 bases and J by 8 bases, leaving 13 bases between them. The CDR3 runs 14 residues. CDR3 in DNA: TGTGCCAGCAGTTTAGGGTTCCCACAGAAGCCCCAGCATTTT. It translates to CASSLGFPQKPQHF.

The J gene is TRBJ2-7, the V gene TRBV27; TRBD1 is a possible D gene (5 bases). CDR3 size: 15 residues. The V end lost 3 bases, the J end lost 0 bases, and 12 bases lay between the germline ends. CDR1 is MNHEY, CDR2 SMNVEV, per germline (reference sequence). The CDR3 region has the DNA TGTGCCAGCAGTTTTTCAGGGATAAGCTCCTACGAGCAGTACTTC. It encodes CASSFSGISSYEQYF.

This clone appeared once. This chain connects TRBV19 to TRBJ2-7; D gene uncertain. V was pared by 3 bases and J by 2 bases, with 5 bases between. The CDR3 length is 12 residues. Per germline, CDR1 LNHDA and CDR2 SQIVND (reference sequence). The CDR3 loop is CASSIVPYEQYF. The DNA for the CDR3 is TGTGCCAGTAGTATCGTTCCCTACGAGCAGTACTTC.

The chain carries TRBV9 and TRBJ1-1, with D tentatively TRBD1 (6 bases). This CDR3 has 15 residues. Germline CDR1 is SGDLS and CDR2 is YYNGEE. V was cut by 4 bases and J by 5 bases, with 18 bases left in between. The CDR3 DNA follows: TGTGCCAGCAGCCTTCATGGGGGCCACGATACTGAAGCTTTCTTT. It encodes CASSLHGGHDTEAFF.

The chain has TRBV4-1 and TRBJ1-3; possibly TRBD1 for D (6 bases). Germline CDR1 is MGHRA and CDR2 is YSYEKL. The CDR3 is 17 residues long. Trimming pared 3 bases from V and 0 bases from J, leaving 15 bases between. In DNA, the CDR3 is TGCGCCAGCAGCCAGGGCTTTCGGGACACCTCTGGAAACACCATATATTTT. Translating it yields CASSQGFRDTSGNTIYF.

The V gene is TRBV6-6, the J gene TRBJ2-5; D is perhaps TRBD2 (6 bases). Germline CDR1 and CDR2: MNHNY and SVGAGI (reference sequence). Trimming took 5 bases from V and 4 from J, leaving 11 bases between them. CDR3 size: 13 residues. Here the CDR3 reads CASSLATLETQYF. The CDR3 region has the DNA TGTGCCAGCAGTCTAGCGACCCTAGAGACCCAGTACTTC.

V and J are TRBV10-1 and TRBJ2-7, with D perhaps matching TRBD1 (5 bases). Looked up from germline, CDR1 is WNHNN and CDR2 is SYGVQD (reference sequence). Trimming removed 2 bases from V and 5 bases from J, with 19 bases in between. CDR3 size: 16 residues. The CDR3 region is CASSEKYIRVGDEQYF. In DNA form, the CDR3 reads TGCGCCAGCAGTGAGAAGTATATCAGGGTAGGGGACGAGCAGTACTTC.

In this sample, this clone turned up once. The chain links TRBV9 to TRBJ2-3; TRBD2 might be the D (6 bases). Germline assignment: CDR1 SGDLS and CDR2 YYNGEE. V was cut by 0 bases and J by 5 bases, with 10 bases left in between. There are 14 residues in the CDR3. The CDR3 DNA reads as TGTGCCAGCAGCGTAGGGGGACTTCGAGATACGCAGTATTTT. Translated: CASSVGGLRDTQYF.